The 27 T cell receptor beta chains given below trace back to one sample, sequenced in a study of shared T cell receptors in the human thymus. Measured with immunoSEQ multiplex PCR; TCRdb has only the in-frame clones, and not every one. The table has about 660,000 clones, around 87% seen once. This sample was shared with a second study, whose subject was human thymus T cells.

The sample was thymocytes. These receptors originate from a boy under two years old with a congenital heart defect.

This sequence joins TRBV14 and TRBJ1-1, with a weak D call TRBD1 (6 bases). The CDR3 runs 15 residues. Trimming shortened V by 0 bases and J by 4 bases, and 12 bases separated the two germline ends. CDR1 is SGHDN, CDR2 FVKESK, per germline. The chain's CDR3 is CASSQDRGGSTEAFF. CDR3 coding DNA: TGTGCCAGCAGCCAAGACAGGGGCGGCAGCACTGAAGCTTTCTTT.

V is TRBV29-1 and J is TRBJ2-5, with 8 bases fitting TRBD1. The CDR3 contains 13 residues. V gave up 2 bases and J gave up 5 bases; unmatched junction bases: 4. Germline V gene data show CDR1 as SQVTM and CDR2 as ANQGSEA. CDR3 sequence: CSVEPGQGETQYF. CDR3 nucleotide sequence: TGCAGCGTTGAACCCGGACAGGGCGAGACCCAGTACTTC. Complete variable domain (other parts from reference TRBV29-1 and TRBJ2-5): SAVISQKPSRDICQRGTSLTIQCQVDSQVTMMFWYRQQPGQSLTLIATANQGSEATYESGFVIDKFPISRPNLTFSTLTVSNMSPEDSSIYLCSVEPGQGETQYFGPGTRLLVL.

The gene calls are TRBV6-5 and TRBJ1-2; D possibly corresponds to TRBD1 (6 bases). Germline CDR1 and CDR2: MNHEY and SVGAGI. V lost 6 bases and J lost 0, with 14 bases in between. The CDR3 contains 15 residues. CDR3: CASRGRQATNYGYTF. The CDR3 coding sequence is TGTGCCAGCAGGGGCAGACAGGCGACTAACTATGGCTACACCTTC.

The chain couples TRBV25-1 to TRBJ2-5; D may be TRBD1 (5 bases). CDR1 MGHDK and CDR2 SYGVNS come from the germline V gene. Trimming took 5 bases from V and 3 from J, leaving 10 bases between them. This CDR3 comprises 13 residues. In DNA, the CDR3 is TGTGCCAGCAGTAACTTAGGGGAAGAGACCCAGTACTTC. This codes for CASSNLGEETQYF.

The chain carries TRBV19 and TRBJ2-7, with D perhaps TRBD1 (5 bases). V lost 3 bases and J 2 bases, leaving 14 bases between the germline ends. CDR1 and CDR2 (germline): LNHDA, SQIVND (reference sequence). The CDR3 runs to 15 residues. CDR3 nucleotide sequence: TGTGCCAGTAGTATCGCCGACAGACGAGCCTACGAGCAGTACTTC. Its translation is CASSIADRRAYEQYF.

The genes are TRBV5-8 and TRBJ1-1; D is ambiguous. Trimming left V 3 bases short and J 5 bases short, with 8 bases between. This CDR3 region has 12 residues. Germline V CDR1 and CDR2: SGHTS, YDEGEE. The CDR3, as DNA: TGTGCCAGCAGCTCGGGATCGACTGAAGCTTTCTTT. It codes for CASSSGSTEAFF.

The chain couples TRBV5-6 to TRBJ2-3; 8 nucleotides agree with TRBD2. Germline V lookup: CDR1 SGHDT, CDR2 YYEEEE. The CDR3 runs to 17 residues. Trimming at V came to 6 bases and at J to 5 bases, leaving 17 bases not matched to a gene. For the CDR3, the DNA is TGTGCCAGCACCCCGGGAGGGGGGCTAAAAGAAGGAGATACGCAGTATTTT. Encoded protein: CASTPGGGLKEGDTQYF.

To note about this clone: At one of its ends the junction is not consistent with the germline gene, which may arise from a read error. The CDR3 DNA is TGTGCTAGCAGCGCACAGGGGGCGCCCATGGACGAGCAGTACTTC. Translated: CASSAQGAPMDEQYF. The chain uses TRBV7-7 and TRBJ2-7, with 9 nucleotides matching TRBD1. Germline CDR1 SSHAT, CDR2 FNYEAQ (reference sequence). There are 15 residues in the CDR3.

This clone was found a few times. This chain uses TRBV2 with TRBJ2-1; 9 bases are a match to TRBD1. CDR1 and CDR2 from the germline V gene are SNHLY and FYNNEI. The CDR3 length is 16 residues. V lost 8 bases and J lost 5; bases outside the gene matches: 13. The CDR3 region has the DNA TGTGCCAGCGCAGTCCCGGGACAGGGTTCGGACAATGAGCAGTTCTTC. This sequence encodes CASAVPGQGSDNEQFF.

V usage is TRBV18 and J usage is TRBJ2-3; D gene unclear. V gave up 1 base and J gave up 8 bases, with 13 bases separating them. The CDR3 has 14 amino acids. Germline V gene data show CDR1 as KGHSH and CDR2 as LQKENI. CDR3 nucleotides: TGTGCCAGCTCACCACGTCCTAGTTTGGGTACGCAGTATTTT. This translates into CASSPRPSLGTQYF.

This clone was seen just once. The chain joins TRBV28 to TRBJ1-1; 10 nucleotides align to TRBD1. CDR1 MDHEN and CDR2 SYDVKM come from the germline V gene. The CDR3 runs to 15 residues. V was pared by 6 bases and J by 4 bases, with 8 bases of the junction left unmatched. The CDR3 sequence: CASRGGTGAGTEAFF. DNA for the CDR3: TGTGCCAGCAGAGGGGGGACAGGGGCGGGCACTGAAGCTTTCTTT. Combining the CDR3 with reference TRBV28 and TRBJ1-1 gives the whole variable domain DVKVTQSSRYLVKRTGEKVFLECVQDMDHENMFWYRQDPGLGLRLIYFSYDVKMKEKGDIPEGYSVSREKKERFSLILESASTNQTSMYLCASRGGTGAGTEAFFGQGTRLTVV.

The chain employs TRBV29-1 and TRBJ2-5, with D perhaps TRBD2 (6 bases). There are 12 residues in the CDR3. Germline CDR1 SQVTM, CDR2 ANQGSEA. V was trimmed by 4 bases and J by 4 bases, leaving 10 bases between them. CDR3 nucleotides: TGCAGCGTTGGTCTAGCGTCAGAGACCCAGTACTTC. As protein: CSVGLASETQYF.

This chain links TRBV5-1 with TRBJ2-5; TRBD2 might be the D (5 bases). V dropped 4 bases and J dropped 5 bases, with 21 bases sitting between them. CDR1 is SGHRS and CDR2 is YFSETQ in the germline V gene. This CDR3 region has 16 residues. The CDR3 protein is CASSEPGRLPGETQYF. The CDR3 nucleotides are TGCGCCAGCAGCGAACCGGGGAGACTCCCCGGGGAGACCCAGTACTTC.

The chain uses TRBV5-4 and TRBJ2-3; D ambiguous. Germline CDR1 is SGHNT and CDR2 is YYREEE (reference sequence). The CDR3 totals 15 residues. V was trimmed by 0 bases and J by 0 bases, leaving 8 bases between them. DNA of the CDR3: TGTGCCAGCAGCTTGGCAGTCGCAAGCACAGATACGCAGTATTTT. Encoded protein: CASSLAVASTDTQYF.

The gene calls are TRBV6-1 and TRBJ2-7, with 7 bases that match TRBD1. Per the germline V gene, CDR1 is MNHNS and CDR2 is SASEGT. The CDR3 has 16 residues. With V trimmed by 2 bases and J by 6 bases, 13 bases remained unmatched. CDR3 sequence reads: CASSEFLVGDSAEQYF. Written as DNA, the CDR3 is TGTGCCAGCAGTGAATTTTTGGTCGGGGACAGCGCCGAGCAGTACTTC.

This rearrangement joins TRBV9 to TRBJ1-6, with 9 bases that match TRBD1. J gave up 8 bases and V 3 bases, and 3 bases lay outside the gene matches. The CDR3 extends over 14 amino acids. CDR1 and CDR2 from the germline V gene are SGDLS and YYNGEE. The CDR3 nucleotides are TGTGCCAGCAGCGGGGACAGGGTTGATTCACCCCTCCACTTT. Its translation is CASSGDRVDSPLHF.

The chain joins TRBV5-1 to TRBJ2-7, with 11 nucleotides matching TRBD2. CDR3 length: 16 amino acids. Losses at the gene ends were 2 bases for V and 6 bases for J; bases not matched to a gene: 10. Germline-derived CDR1 and CDR2 are SGHRS and YFSETQ. In DNA, the CDR3 is TGCGCCAGCAGCTTCAGTATAGCGGGGGGGCTCTGCGAGCAGTACTTC. Protein sequence: CASSFSIAGGLCEQYF.

There are a few counts of this clone. This chain joins TRBV10-3 and TRBJ2-2; a possible D gene is TRBD1 (6 bases). The CDR3 is made up of 13 amino acids. CDR1 is ENHRY and CDR2 is SYGVKD in the germline V gene. With 6 bases removed from V and 7 bases from J, the gap between germline ends came to 12 bases. The CDR3 reads CAIRTGSNGELFF. CDR3 nucleotides: TGTGCCATCAGAACAGGGTCTAACGGGGAGCTGTTTTTT.

The chain recombines TRBV7-2 with TRBJ2-7, with 7 bases that match TRBD1. Germline V gene lookup returns CDR1 SGHTA and CDR2 FQGNSA. This CDR3 region has 15 residues. The V segment lost 8 bases and the J segment 3 bases; nucleotides outside the gene matches: 13. CDR3 residues: CASGRSGTVFYEQYF. The CDR3 region has the DNA TGTGCCAGCGGGAGATCCGGGACAGTATTCTACGAGCAGTACTTC. The whole variable domain, remainder taken from reference TRBV7-2 and TRBJ2-7, is GAGVSQSPSNKVTEKGKDVELRCDPISGHTALYWYRQSLGQGLEFLIYFQGNSAPDKSGLPSDRFSAERTGGSVSTLTIQRTQQEDSAVYLCASGRSGTVFYEQYFGPGTRLTVT.

The table lists this clone with a few counts. The chain recombines TRBV2 with TRBJ2-7; D is undetermined. V was pared by 3 bases and J by 6 bases, with 21 bases between. The CDR3 runs 16 residues. Germline V gene sequence: CDR1 SNHLY, CDR2 FYNNEI. CDR3 coding DNA: TGTGCCAGCAGTGACATCTTTCGTGAGGATTCCCCCGAGCAGTACTTC. Translated: CASSDIFREDSPEQYF.

This chain joins TRBV4-1 and TRBJ1-4, with unresolved D. Germline V gives CDR1 MGHRA, CDR2 YSYEKL. V lost 1 base and J lost 5, with 14 bases in between. This CDR3 is 16 amino acids long. CDR3 sequence reads: CASSQVFWALNEKLFF. The CDR3 nucleotides are TGCGCCAGCAGCCAAGTTTTTTGGGCCCTAAATGAAAAACTGTTTTTT.

The V call is TRBV19, the J call TRBJ1-5, with D perhaps matching TRBD1 (6 bases). V was pared by 1 base and J by 4 bases, with 14 bases between. There are 16 residues in the CDR3. Germline CDR1 reads LNHDA; CDR2 reads SQIVND (reference sequence). CDR3 protein: CASSIVEGVMNQPQHF. The CDR3 DNA is TGTGCCAGTAGTATAGTAGAGGGGGTAATGAATCAGCCCCAGCATTTT.

The rearrangement uses TRBV6-1 and TRBJ1-5, with TRBD1 as a possible D gene (5 bases). V was trimmed by 4 bases and J by 2 bases, leaving 6 bases between them. Germline V gene sequence: CDR1 MNHNS, CDR2 SASEGT. The CDR3 is 13 residues long. The CDR3 here is CASSGQRNQPQHF. The CDR3 nucleotides are TGTGCCAGCAGTGGACAGCGCAATCAGCCCCAGCATTTT.

The V call is TRBV19, the J call TRBJ1-1; tentative D call: TRBD1 (5 bases). The CDR3 extends over 13 amino acids. The V gene's germline CDR1 is LNHDA and CDR2 SQIVND (reference sequence). Deletions cut 5 bases from V and 1 base from J, with 8 bases between. In DNA form, the CDR3 reads TGTGCCAGTAGTCGCCAGGGGAACACTGAAGCTTTCTTT. Its protein product is CASSRQGNTEAFF.

The CDR3 reads CASSHGGGQFF. The DNA of the CDR3 is TGTGCCAGCAGTCACGGCGGGGGGCAGTTCTTC. The chain carries TRBV6-1 and TRBJ2-1, with 7 bases aligning to TRBD2. The CDR3 has 11 amino acids. Trimming removed 5 bases from V and 12 bases from J; junction bases left unmatched: 4. The germline V gene encodes CDR1 MNHNS and CDR2 SASEGT.

The chain is built from TRBV9 and TRBJ2-5, with D unclear. Germline V gene data show CDR1 as SGDLS and CDR2 as YYNGEE. V was clipped by 0 bases and J by 0 bases, with 12 bases between them. The CDR3 totals 16 residues. The CDR3 here is CASSVAAGTYQETQYF. In DNA, the CDR3 is TGTGCCAGCAGCGTAGCGGCAGGCACGTACCAAGAGACCCAGTACTTC.

The chain has TRBV6-5 and TRBJ1-2; 7 nucleotides agree with TRBD1. The V gene end was trimmed by 6 bases and the J gene end by 7 bases; junction bases not matched to a gene: 14. The CDR3 runs to 15 residues. CDR1 is MNHEY, CDR2 SVGAGI, per germline. The CDR3 sequence: CASRSHPEYRGGYTF. CDR3 in DNA: TGTGCCAGCAGGTCCCACCCCGAATACAGGGGTGGCTACACCTTC.